The T cell receptor beta chain under discussion was sequenced for a study of vaccination and CD4 T cells after COVID-19. The wider study: Investigators stimulated cells with overlapping spike peptides drawn from SARS-CoV-2, HCoV-NL63, HCoV-OC43 and HCoV-229E.

Cultured CD4+ T-cell DNA underwent Oncomine TCR Beta short-read sequencing. From CD4+ T cells that had been cultured, genomic DNA was extracted. TCRdb independently ran MiXCR on the PCR reads; one entry per CDR3 protein. Of about 9,500 distinct CDR3 sequences in the sample, 28% were seen once. A word on this clonotype: The antigen remains unidentified.

Germline loops: CDR1 SNHLY, CDR2 FYNNEI. The CDR3 length is 14 residues. The V end lost 5 bases, the J end lost 2 bases, and 11 bases lay between the germline ends. Treatment meaning: approximately 9-day PBMC culture with coronavirus spike peptide pools or control peptides (ViraFEST assay). Samples of CD4+ T cells were obtained from the unexposed donor before the COVID-19 pandemic (2011-2018). Cultures of PBMCs, roughly 2.1 million per well, were set up with roughly 9.1 IU/ml IL-2 and about 10 ug/ml peptide pools. Whenever cell numbers allowed, CD4+ T cells from unexposed donors were probed with SARS-CoV-2 S/N and four cold-coronavirus spikes.

Sequenced: CD4+ T cells from blood, cultured in vitro. The genes are TRBV2 and TRBJ2-3; the D gene is possibly TRBD2 (5 bases). This receptor was taken from a human donor in good health. The CDR3 DNA is TGTGCCAGCAGTTCAAACCGGGACACAGATACGCAGTATTTT. This gives the protein CASSSNRDTDTQYF.